Presented here are 21 T cell receptor beta chains from one specimen sequenced in a study of shared clonotypes between healthy human individuals. TCRdb keeps only in-frame clones here, not all; method: immunoSEQ multiplex PCR. This table holds roughly 2,000,000 clones, 80% to 95% found once. CD8 cells classed as naive were CD45RO-negative and positively selected for CCR7, excluding terminally differentiated effector memory CD45RA+ cells. Sequenced input: naive CD8+ T cells from PBMCs. The receptors shown here come from a man aged 18 to 30 in good health. Some clones in this sample may be carry-over from other donors' samples.

The V call is TRBV6-1, the J call TRBJ2-7; TRBD1 might be the D (6 bases). Per the germline V gene, CDR1 is MNHNS and CDR2 is SASEGT. Trimming stripped 6 bases from V and 2 bases from J, with 11 bases between. The CDR3 loop spans 13 amino acids. CDR3 bases: TGTGCCAGCAGCCACAGGGAAACCTACGAGCAGTACTTC. The encoded protein is CASSHRETYEQYF.

V is TRBV7-9 and J is TRBJ2-1; 8 nucleotides agree with TRBD1. Losses at the gene ends were 4 bases for V and 7 bases for J; bases not matched to a gene: 9. Germline CDR1 reads SEHNR; CDR2 reads FQNEAQ (reference sequence). The CDR3 consists of 15 residues. CDR3 in DNA: TGTGCCAGCAGCTCCCCGGGACAGGTCTTTAATGAGCAGTTCTTC. It yields the protein CASSSPGQVFNEQFF.

The chain joins TRBV7-6 to TRBJ1-1; unclear D gene. Germline V gene lookup returns CDR1 SGHVS and CDR2 FNYEAQ. V was shortened by 3 bases and J by 1 base, with 6 bases between the two germline ends. This CDR3 spans 13 amino acids. The CDR3: CASSFTANTEAFF. The CDR3 nucleotides read TGTGCCAGCAGCTTTACAGCGAACACTGAAGCTTTCTTT. Drawing the rest from reference TRBV7-6 and TRBJ1-1, the complete variable domain is GAGVSQSPRYKVTKRGQDVALRCDPISGHVSLYWYRQALGQGPEFLTYFNYEAQQDKSGLPNDRFSAERPEGSISTLTIQRTEQRDSAMYRCASSFTANTEAFFGQGTRLTVV.

The CDR3 here is CASSLVPTGTEAFF. DNA of the CDR3: TGTGCCAGCAGCTTGGTACCGACAGGCACTGAAGCTTTCTTT. The V call is TRBV5-6, the J call TRBJ1-1; possibly TRBD1 for D (6 bases). Trimming took off 0 bases at V and 4 bases at J, with 10 bases between the two ends. CDR3 size: 14 residues. Germline V gene lookup returns CDR1 SGHDT and CDR2 YYEEEE.

V is TRBV27 and J is TRBJ1-2; D may be TRBD1 (6 bases). Germline CDR1 MNHEY, CDR2 SMNVEV (reference sequence). The CDR3 loop spans 14 amino acids. Trimming removed 0 bases from V and 8 bases from J, with 13 bases in between. This chain's CDR3 is CASSLSGGGWGYTF. In DNA, the CDR3 is TGTGCCAGCAGTTTATCGGGGGGCGGTTGGGGCTACACCTTC.

The chain is built from TRBV27 and TRBJ2-7, with 7 bases lining up with TRBD1. J was trimmed by 3 bases and V by 4 bases; bases with no gene match: 9. The CDR3 is made up of 15 amino acids. Per germline, CDR1 MNHEY and CDR2 SMNVEV (reference sequence). CDR3 residues: CASSSSRDSDYEQYF. CDR3 in DNA: TGTGCCAGCAGTTCCTCACGGGACAGTGACTACGAGCAGTACTTC.

The J gene is TRBJ2-1, the V gene TRBV2; D is possibly TRBD1 or TRBD2 (5 bases each). V was cut by 7 bases and J by 5 bases, with 9 bases left in between. The V gene's germline CDR1 is SNHLY and CDR2 FYNNEI. The CDR3 has 12 amino acids. The CDR3 loop reads CASNGGNNEQFF. DNA of the CDR3: TGTGCCAGCAATGGGGGAAACAATGAGCAGTTCTTC.

V gene TRBV27 combines with J gene TRBJ2-1, with D maybe TRBD2 (5 bases). Germline V gives CDR1 MNHEY, CDR2 SMNVEV (reference sequence). Trimming stripped 0 bases from V and 7 bases from J, with 13 bases between. This CDR3 has 15 amino acids. The CDR3 protein is CASSLSEAAKNEQFF. The CDR3 DNA sequence: TGTGCCAGCAGTTTATCGGAGGCAGCTAAAAATGAGCAGTTCTTC.

This chain uses TRBV11-2 with TRBJ1-2; D might be TRBD1 (6 bases). Germline V gives CDR1 SGHAT, CDR2 FQNNGV. V was shortened by 1 base and J by 8 bases, with 14 bases between the two germline ends. This CDR3 has 14 amino acids. Written as DNA, the CDR3 is TGTGCCAGCAGCTTAGGCGGACAGTTGTTGGGCTACACCTTC. Protein: CASSLGGQLLGYTF.

This clone was seen a single time. The rearrangement links TRBV4-2 to TRBJ2-6; a possible D gene is TRBD2 (5 bases). CDR1 LGHNA and CDR2 YNFKEQ come from the germline V gene. The CDR3 contains 16 residues. The V end was cut by 0 bases, the J end by 0 bases, with 6 bases between. The CDR3 sequence: CASSQDRGSGANVLTF. In nucleotides, the CDR3 is TGTGCCAGCAGCCAAGATCGGGGCTCTGGGGCCAACGTCCTGACTTTC.

In regard to this clone: Other nucleotide sequences from this sample produce the same CDR3. The chain joins TRBV20-1 to TRBJ2-5; D gene ambiguous. Germline loops: CDR1 DFQATT, CDR2 SNEGSKA (reference sequence). V lost 2 bases, J lost 1 base, and 2 bases lay in between. The CDR3 length is 11 residues. The CDR3 region has the DNA TGCAGTGCTAGAACCCAAGAGACCCAGTACTTC. Translating gives CSARTQETQYF.

The rearrangement links TRBV6-5 to TRBJ2-1, with TRBD2 matching 7 bases. The CDR3 has 15 residues. The junction had 8 bases not matched to a gene; V was cut back by 6 bases and J by 3 bases. From germline, CDR1 is MNHEY and CDR2 SVGAGI. The chain's CDR3 is CASRRLATNYNEQFF. In DNA, the CDR3 is TGTGCCAGCAGGAGACTAGCTACCAACTACAATGAGCAGTTCTTC.

This rearrangement joins TRBV30 to TRBJ1-2, with a weak D call TRBD1 (5 bases). Germline lookup yields CDR1 GTSNPN and CDR2 SVGIG (reference sequence). Trimming shortened V by 2 bases and J by 3 bases, and 7 bases separated the two germline ends. This CDR3 comprises 12 residues. CDR3 protein: CAWSSGDYGYTF. As DNA, the CDR3 is TGTGCCTGGAGTTCGGGGGACTATGGCTACACCTTC.

CDR3 DNA sequence: TGTGCCAGCAGCCACCCAGGGAGCAATCAGCCCCAGCATTTT. Encoded protein: CASSHPGSNQPQHF. The genes are TRBV7-9 and TRBJ1-5, with D perhaps matching TRBD1 (5 bases). The length of the CDR3 is 14 residues. Trimming removed 5 bases at V and 1 base at J, with 9 bases between. Germline lookup yields CDR1 SEHNR and CDR2 FQNEAQ (reference sequence).

The chain links TRBV19 to TRBJ2-1; TRBD2 aligns across 7 bases. The trim removed 10 bases at V and 3 bases at J, leaving 3 bases unmatched. Germline V gene sequence: CDR1 LNHDA, CDR2 SQIVND (reference sequence). The CDR3 extends over 12 amino acids. The CDR3 DNA sequence: TGTGCCACCAGCGGGATCTACAATGAGCAGTTCTTC. Amino acid sequence: CATSGIYNEQFF.

The chain has TRBV2 and TRBJ2-1; D perhaps matches TRBD1 (6 bases). Trimming pared 5 bases from V and 0 bases from J, leaving 14 bases between. This CDR3 has 16 residues. Germline CDR1 reads SNHLY; CDR2 reads FYNNEI. DNA for the CDR3: TGTGCCAGCAGTCTCGGGGACACGAGCTCCTACAATGAGCAGTTCTTC. Amino acids: CASSLGDTSSYNEQFF. Full variable domain (missing parts from reference TRBV2 and TRBJ2-1): EPEVTQTPSHQVTQMGQEVILRCVPISNHLYFYWYRQILGQKVEFLVSFYNNEISEKSEIFDDQFSVERPDGSNFTLKIRSTKLEDSAMYFCASSLGDTSSYNEQFFGPGTRLTVL.

With respect to this clone: This specimen includes other DNA sequences encoding the same CDR3. This sequence joins TRBV4-1 and TRBJ2-1; 12 nucleotides match TRBD2. The length of the CDR3 is 15 residues. The V segment lost 1 base and the J segment 7 bases; nucleotides outside the gene matches: 2. CDR1 MGHRA and CDR2 YSYEKL come from the germline V gene. CDR3 nucleotides: TGCGCCAGCAGCCAAGGGACTAGCGGGATTAATGAGCAGTTCTTC. Translating gives CASSQGTSGINEQFF.

The chain recombines TRBV7-2 with TRBJ2-7; 8 bases line up with TRBD1. J lost 3 bases, V lost 4 bases, and 5 bases had no gene match. Germline V CDR1 and CDR2: SGHTA, FQGNSA. This CDR3 is 14 amino acids long. The CDR3 coding sequence is TGTGCCAGCAGCTCGACAGGGGCAGACTACGAGCAGTACTTC. Residues: CASSSTGADYEQYF.

The rearrangement uses TRBV27 and TRBJ1-2, with 7 bases lining up with TRBD1. The CDR3 runs to 13 residues. CDR1 and CDR2 (germline): MNHEY, SMNVEV (reference sequence). V lost 10 bases, J lost 2 bases, and 7 bases stayed unmatched. The CDR3 sequence: CATGGQRNYGYTF. DNA of the CDR3: TGTGCCACCGGGGGACAGAGAAACTATGGCTACACCTTC.

The chain employs TRBV6-1 and TRBJ2-7; 10 positions agree with TRBD2. The CDR3 is made up of 16 amino acids. The V and J ends lost 2 bases and 2 bases, in that order; junction bases with no gene match: 6. Looked up from germline, CDR1 is MNHNS and CDR2 is SASEGT. CDR3 DNA: TGTGCCAGCAGTGAAATCGGACTAGCGGACACCTACGAGCAGTACTTC. Amino acids: CASSEIGLADTYEQYF.

A single count supports this clone. This sequence joins TRBV7-8 and TRBJ2-1; TRBD2 might be the D (6 bases). The CDR3 loop spans 15 amino acids. Between the trimmed V and J ends, which lost 10 bases and 1 base, there was a span of 17 bases. Germline values: CDR1 SGHVS, CDR2 FQNEAQ. The CDR3 protein is CATTARDSSYNEQFF. DNA of the CDR3: TGTGCCACCACGGCCAGGGACTCTTCCTACAATGAGCAGTTCTTC.